This T cell receptor (beta chain) comes out of a study of identical twins (TCRdb year 2016). Turning to the overall study: The study deep-sequenced TCR alpha and beta repertoires from monozygotic twins, unrelated adults of various ages and cord blood to test whether fetal clonotypes persist. To rule out contamination, replicate twin experiments were performed at different times with different library preparation protocols. What the authors observed across the whole study: Because the same donors could not be followed over many years, the conclusions depended on cross-sectional statistical analysis. Excess twin sharing in beta out-of-frame sequences was weaker because fewer shared sequences lowered the signal-to-noise ratio. Compared with coincidental sharing between unrelated individuals, out-of-frame TCR alpha sequences shared between twins showed an excess of sequences with low generation probability. Fewer insertions were carried by abundant cord blood beta clonotypes, a similar but weaker trend appeared in young adult naive repertoires, and no such trend appeared in memory repertoires. Recombination models systematically underestimated out-of-frame TCR alpha sharing in monozygotic twins but agreed with sharing between unrelated individuals. Invariant T cells such as MAIT and iNKT could partly confound zero-insertion analyses, though diverse VJ usage argued against this for most clonotypes.

Taken from the germline V gene, the CDR1 and CDR2 loops are SGHRS and YFSETQ. The CDR3 covers 15 residues, taking in both the cysteine and the phenylalanine. CDR3 DNA only is kept here, 45 bases in frame from base 1. Trimming costs V 2 bases and J 7 bases, and their ends lie 18 bases apart. The library was produced with 5' RACE. Sequenced on an Illumina HiSeq 2000. Template switching added a universal primer binding site, and the final cDNA carried a unique molecular identifier that allowed TCR cDNA molecules to be counted accurately. First-strand cDNA for TCR alpha and beta chains was synthesized from specific primers in the conserved constant-segment region. To control for contamination, each cDNA library was double barcoded with a SMART-Mk sample barcode plus Illumina barcodes. TruSeq adapter sequences along with Illumina sample barcodes were introduced in two successive PCR steps. Sequencing of the TCR alpha and beta cDNA libraries was done on the Illumina HiSeq platform using custom primers. Processing in the source paper ran as follows. Raw reads were processed with MiGEC to extract unique molecular identifiers, and MiXCR was used to determine CDR3 positions. Recombination models were inferred per individual with the repgenHMM and IGoR tools using an EM algorithm. The analysis of shared clonotypes was done with the tcR package in R, with sharing normalized by the product of cloneset sizes. To study raw recombination without the effects of thymic and clonal selection, out-of-frame nonproductive sequences were analyzed. The raw public reads went through TCRdb reprocessing: fastp at Q25, MiXCR clone calling, in-frame beta chains kept. CDR3 protein duplicates are merged, each entry listing the most common genes and DNA. The V and J calls come from TCRdb's annotation, not from the publication. For this sample the table gives 500,000 to 700,000 distinct CDR3 sequences, of which roughly 7.2% were detected only once. Together, the top ten hold about 1.6% of the sample.

Only healthy Caucasian donors were included. The twin cohort comprised three pairs of female monozygotic twins, all aged about 18 to 30 years. The RNA used for TCR libraries was isolated from peripheral blood mononuclear cells. In its sample, this clonotype was seen many times. It has no known antigen specificity. Base-call qualities are not available, and no considerably larger clone is one nucleotide away. The same data also went into a second study, on yellow fever vaccine responses in identical twins. As described in the second report: The authors reported that the T cell response to vaccination in identical twins appeared partly convergent and partly personalized. In the study, vaccine-responding T cell clones were precisely tracked in identical twins.

This receptor was identified in a young woman in good health. The chain links TRBV5-1 with TRBJ2-5, and the D gene may be TRBD1, 6 bases matching. The sequenced sample was PBMCs. This receptor has the CDR3 CASSFEPDRLATQYF. The DNA sequence reads TGCGCCAGCAGCTTTGAACCGGACAGACTGGCGACCCAGTACTTC. The full variable domain, with segments outside the CDR3 supplied by the reference TRBV5-1 and TRBJ2-5 proteins, appears as KAGVTQTPRYLIKTRGQQVTLSCSPISGHRSVSWYQQTPGQGLQFLFEYFSETQRNKGNFPGRFSGRQFSNSRSEMNVSTLELGDSALYLCASSFEPDRLATQYFGPGTRLLVL.